Listed below are T cell receptor beta chains from one sample, sequenced in a study of blood T cells in healthy people across ages. TCRdb itself ran the 5' RACE reads through MiXCR, one entry per CDR3 protein. This sample has just under 900,000 distinct CDR3 sequences, with about 30% found just once. Sequencing input: blood. The receptors here all came from a woman aged 80 or older in good health. Both conserved end residues are part of each CDR3. Each record gives: V gene, D gene, J gene, clone size, CDR3 DNA, CDR3 protein. A D gene is named only where the DNA matches it firmly. Size is stated for part of the rows, as once, few or many counts, or as a class when the clone is expanded.

v_call: TRBV5-4
d_call: TRBD2
j_call: TRBJ2-3
clone_size: NA
cdr3_nt: TGTGCCAGCAGCCCGGGACTAGCGGGGCCCACAGATACGCAGTATTTT
cdr3_aa: CASSPGLAGPTDTQYF

v_call: TRBV10-3
d_call: NA
j_call: TRBJ1-6
clone_size: NA
cdr3_nt: TGTGCCATCAGTCCCAGTCAGGAGGTTACACCCCTCCACTTT
cdr3_aa: CAISPSQEVTPLHF

v_call: TRBV6-2/TRBV6-3
d_call: NA
j_call: TRBJ2-1
clone_size: NA
cdr3_nt: TGTGCCAGCAGTTTGATATGGGGAGAAACCTACAATGAGCAGTTCTTC
cdr3_aa: CASSLIWGETYNEQFF

v_call: TRBV7-2
d_call: NA
j_call: TRBJ1-6
clone_size: NA
cdr3_nt: TGTGCCAGCAGCTCGGCCCCCTCGGGGCTCGAGGGATCACCCCCCCACTTT
cdr3_aa: CASSSAPSGLEGSPPHF

v_call: TRBV6-1
d_call: NA
j_call: TRBJ2-7
clone_size: NA
cdr3_nt: TGTGCCAGCACCTTGACCGGGACGGGATACGAGCAGTACTTC
cdr3_aa: CASTLTGTGYEQYF

v_call: TRBV7-2
d_call: NA
j_call: TRBJ2-5
clone_size: many
cdr3_nt: TGTGCCAGCAGCTTTACGGAGACCCAGTACTTC
cdr3_aa: CASSFTETQYF

v_call: TRBV28
d_call: NA
j_call: TRBJ1-5
clone_size: NA
cdr3_nt: TGTGCCACTACAATCCAGGGCAATCAGCCCCAGCATTTT
cdr3_aa: CATTIQGNQPQHF

v_call: TRBV5-5
d_call: NA
j_call: TRBJ2-3
clone_size: many
cdr3_nt: TGTGCCAGCAGCCCAAGGGCCGTAGCGGATACGCAGTATTTT
cdr3_aa: CASSPRAVADTQYF

v_call: TRBV10-3
d_call: NA
j_call: TRBJ2-3
clone_size: many
cdr3_nt: TGTGCCATCAGTGAGTCGTATACGACAGATACGCAGTATTTT
cdr3_aa: CAISESYTTDTQYF

v_call: TRBV5-1
d_call: NA
j_call: TRBJ2-2
clone_size: NA
cdr3_nt: TGCGCCAGCACCATACAGGGAATCACCGGGGAGCTGTTTTTT
cdr3_aa: CASTIQGITGELFF

v_call: TRBV18
d_call: NA
j_call: TRBJ2-1
clone_size: many
cdr3_nt: TGTGCCAGCTCACCAGTACAGGTCGACAATGAGCAGTTCTTC
cdr3_aa: CASSPVQVDNEQFF

v_call: TRBV24-1
d_call: NA
j_call: TRBJ1-5
clone_size: NA
cdr3_nt: TGTGCCACCCGGGGCGGTGGCAATCAGCCCCAGCATTTT
cdr3_aa: CATRGGGNQPQHF

v_call: TRBV7-2
d_call: NA
j_call: TRBJ2-5
clone_size: NA
cdr3_nt: TGTGCCAGCAGCGCCCTAGGGGGAGCGAAGACCCAGTACTTC
cdr3_aa: CASSALGGAKTQYF

v_call: TRBV6-2/TRBV6-3
d_call: NA
j_call: TRBJ2-2
clone_size: NA
cdr3_nt: TGTGCCAGCAGTCAGACAGCGAACACCGGGGAGCTGTTTTTT
cdr3_aa: CASSQTANTGELFF

v_call: TRBV5-1
d_call: NA
j_call: TRBJ2-1
clone_size: NA
cdr3_nt: TGCGCCAGCAGCCCCGGGACAAACGACCTCTACAATGAGCAGTTCTTC
cdr3_aa: CASSPGTNDLYNEQFF

v_call: TRBV3-1
d_call: NA
j_call: TRBJ1-4
clone_size: few
cdr3_nt: TGTGCCAGCAGCCAACGGGGGGCAACTAATGAAAAACTGTTTTTT
cdr3_aa: CASSQRGATNEKLFF

v_call: TRBV20-1
d_call: NA
j_call: TRBJ1-2
clone_size: NA
cdr3_nt: TGCAGTGCCGCAAGAGGGCAGGGGACCCGGCCTGTTAACTATGGCTACACCTTC
cdr3_aa: CSAARGQGTRPVNYGYTF

v_call: TRBV6-2/TRBV6-3
d_call: TRBD1
j_call: TRBJ1-5
clone_size: NA
cdr3_nt: TGTGCCAGCAGTTACCCTCCGGGACAGGGGGCTCAGCCCCAGCATTTT
cdr3_aa: CASSYPPGQGAQPQHF

v_call: TRBV4-1
d_call: NA
j_call: TRBJ2-6
clone_size: many
cdr3_nt: TGCGCCAGCAGCCAGCCGGGGGCCAGCTCTGGGGCCAACGTCCTGACTTTC
cdr3_aa: CASSQPGASSGANVLTF

v_call: TRBV4-2
d_call: TRBD1
j_call: TRBJ1-6
clone_size: once
cdr3_nt: TGTGCCAGCAGCCAAGTGGGTTTGGACAGGGGTAATTCACCCCTCCACTTT
cdr3_aa: CASSQVGLDRGNSPLHF

v_call: TRBV27
d_call: NA
j_call: TRBJ1-5
clone_size: NA
cdr3_nt: TGTGCCAGCAGCTTTAACAGGGACGATCCCCAGCATTTT
cdr3_aa: CASSFNRDDPQHF

v_call: TRBV3-1
d_call: NA
j_call: TRBJ1-2
clone_size: few
cdr3_nt: TGTGCCAGCAGCCAAGTTCAGGGAGGGAAAAACTATGGCTACACCTTC
cdr3_aa: CASSQVQGGKNYGYTF

v_call: TRBV7-2
d_call: NA
j_call: TRBJ2-3
clone_size: many
cdr3_nt: TGTGCCCAGTCCCTAGCAGATACGCAGTATTTT
cdr3_aa: CAQSLADTQYF

v_call: TRBV11-3
d_call: NA
j_call: TRBJ2-1
clone_size: many
cdr3_nt: TGTGCCAGCAGCTTAGGGCTAGCGTGGAGCGATGAGCAGTTCTTC
cdr3_aa: CASSLGLAWSDEQFF

v_call: TRBV6-5
d_call: TRBD1
j_call: TRBJ1-1
clone_size: NA
cdr3_nt: TGTGCCAGCAGACCCACAGGGGCTAAGATGAACACTGAAGCTTTCTTT
cdr3_aa: CASRPTGAKMNTEAFF

v_call: TRBV18
d_call: NA
j_call: TRBJ2-7
clone_size: NA
cdr3_nt: TGTGCCAGCTTACGGGAAAACGGGGGCATGTCCTACGAGCAGTACTTC
cdr3_aa: CASLRENGGMSYEQYF

v_call: TRBV11-3
d_call: NA
j_call: TRBJ2-2
clone_size: NA
cdr3_nt: TGTGCCAGCAGCTACAGAGGTCCGAACACCGGGGAGCTGTTTTTT
cdr3_aa: CASSYRGPNTGELFF

v_call: TRBV21-1
d_call: NA
j_call: TRBJ2-7
clone_size: many
cdr3_nt: TGTGCCAGCCTCAAGGGCACTTACTACGAGCAGTACTTC
cdr3_aa: CASLKGTYYEQYF

v_call: TRBV12-5
d_call: NA
j_call: TRBJ2-1
clone_size: few
cdr3_nt: TGTGCTAGTGGTTTGGTACCTCTCGATTGGGATCGGGGGCGAAACCTGGGCAATGAGCAGTTCTTC
cdr3_aa: CASGLVPLDWDRGRNLGNEQFF

v_call: TRBV6-6
d_call: NA
j_call: TRBJ2-3
clone_size: NA
cdr3_nt: TGTGCCAGCAGATCCGGAGGGGCTAGAGTGTATTTT
cdr3_aa: CASRSGGARVYF

v_call: TRBV20-1
d_call: NA
j_call: TRBJ2-7
clone_size: NA
cdr3_nt: TGCAGTGCTAGCCCCCGGGGTAAAAGCTACGAGCAGTACTTC
cdr3_aa: CSASPRGKSYEQYF

v_call: TRBV6-2/TRBV6-3
d_call: TRBD1
j_call: TRBJ1-5
clone_size: few
cdr3_nt: TGTGCCAGCAGTCCCGACAGGGGGCGAGGGGATAGCAATCAGCCCCAGCATTTT
cdr3_aa: CASSPDRGRGDSNQPQHF

v_call: TRBV7-2
d_call: NA
j_call: TRBJ1-4
clone_size: NA
cdr3_nt: TGTGCCAGCAGCTTAAGGGGGGGTTTGACCCTCGGAAAACTGTTTTTT
cdr3_aa: CASSLRGGLTLGKLFF

v_call: TRBV7-9
d_call: TRBD1
j_call: TRBJ1-1
clone_size: NA
cdr3_nt: TGTGCCAGCAGTCAAATCGGACAGGGATGGAACCCTGAAGCTTTCTTT
cdr3_aa: CASSQIGQGWNPEAFF

v_call: TRBV7-9
d_call: TRBD1
j_call: TRBJ1-4
clone_size: NA
cdr3_nt: TGTGCCAGCAGCCGGACAGGGGGCTTAGAGGAAAAACTGTTTTTT
cdr3_aa: CASSRTGGLEEKLFF

v_call: TRBV7-2
d_call: NA
j_call: TRBJ1-1
clone_size: NA
cdr3_nt: TGTGCCAGCAGCTTAGTCGGGGGGCGGACTGAAGCTTTCTTT
cdr3_aa: CASSLVGGRTEAFF

v_call: TRBV10-3
d_call: NA
j_call: TRBJ2-4
clone_size: once
cdr3_nt: TGTGCCACCCGGGATCTTGGGGGAGACATTCAGTACTTC
cdr3_aa: CATRDLGGDIQYF

v_call: TRBV12-3/TRBV12-4
d_call: NA
j_call: TRBJ2-2
clone_size: many
cdr3_nt: TGTGCCAGCAGGGGTACGAACACCGGGGAGCTGTTTTTT
cdr3_aa: CASRGTNTGELFF

v_call: TRBV5-1
d_call: TRBD2
j_call: TRBJ2-4
clone_size: NA
cdr3_nt: TGCGCCAGCAGCTTAACTAGCGGGGGGGCCGTTGCCAAAAACATTCAGTACTTC
cdr3_aa: CASSLTSGGAVAKNIQYF

v_call: TRBV7-2
d_call: NA
j_call: TRBJ2-5
clone_size: many
cdr3_nt: TGTGCCAGCAGCTTATCCCCAGGGGGGGCCCAAGAGACCCAGTACTTC
cdr3_aa: CASSLSPGGAQETQYF

v_call: TRBV6-5
d_call: NA
j_call: TRBJ2-3
clone_size: NA
cdr3_nt: TGTGCCAGCAGTTACTCGTCTAGCTCCAACACAGATATGCAGTATTTT
cdr3_aa: CASSYSSSSNTDMQYF

v_call: TRBV12-3/TRBV12-4
d_call: NA
j_call: TRBJ1-5
clone_size: many
cdr3_nt: TGTGCCAGCAGTCACCTACTCGGACAACCCCAGCATTTT
cdr3_aa: CASSHLLGQPQHF

v_call: TRBV19
d_call: NA
j_call: TRBJ2-5
clone_size: many
cdr3_nt: TGTGCCAGTAGTATTGGTCAGGAAGAGACCCAGTACTTC
cdr3_aa: CASSIGQEETQYF

v_call: TRBV6-6
d_call: NA
j_call: TRBJ1-4
clone_size: NA
cdr3_nt: TGTGCCAGCAGGGGACTCCCAACTAATGAAAAACTGTTTTTT
cdr3_aa: CASRGLPTNEKLFF

v_call: TRBV20-1
d_call: NA
j_call: TRBJ2-2
clone_size: NA
cdr3_nt: TGCAGTGCTACAATGACAGGAGGGGTCGGGGAGCTGTTTTTT
cdr3_aa: CSATMTGGVGELFF